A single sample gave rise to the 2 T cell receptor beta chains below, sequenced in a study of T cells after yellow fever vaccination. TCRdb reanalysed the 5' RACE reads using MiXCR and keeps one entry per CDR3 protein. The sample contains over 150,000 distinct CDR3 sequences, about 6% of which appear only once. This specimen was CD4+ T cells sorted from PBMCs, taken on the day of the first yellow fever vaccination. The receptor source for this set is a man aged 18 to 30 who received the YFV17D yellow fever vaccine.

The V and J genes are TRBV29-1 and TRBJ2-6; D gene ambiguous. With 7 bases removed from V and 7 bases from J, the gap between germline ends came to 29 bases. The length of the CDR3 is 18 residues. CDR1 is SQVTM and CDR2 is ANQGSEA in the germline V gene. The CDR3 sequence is CSASPQIAPGLGANVLTF. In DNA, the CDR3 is TGCAGCGCCTCTCCACAGATCGCTCCGGGCTTGGGCGCCAACGTCCTGACTTTC.

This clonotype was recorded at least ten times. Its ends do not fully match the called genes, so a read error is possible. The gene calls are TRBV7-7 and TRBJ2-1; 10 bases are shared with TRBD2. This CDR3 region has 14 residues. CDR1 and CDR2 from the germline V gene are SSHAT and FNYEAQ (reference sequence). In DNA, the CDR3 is TGTGCTAGCAGCTTGAGCGGGGGGGCGAATGAGCAGTTCTTC. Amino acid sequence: CASSLSGGANEQFF.